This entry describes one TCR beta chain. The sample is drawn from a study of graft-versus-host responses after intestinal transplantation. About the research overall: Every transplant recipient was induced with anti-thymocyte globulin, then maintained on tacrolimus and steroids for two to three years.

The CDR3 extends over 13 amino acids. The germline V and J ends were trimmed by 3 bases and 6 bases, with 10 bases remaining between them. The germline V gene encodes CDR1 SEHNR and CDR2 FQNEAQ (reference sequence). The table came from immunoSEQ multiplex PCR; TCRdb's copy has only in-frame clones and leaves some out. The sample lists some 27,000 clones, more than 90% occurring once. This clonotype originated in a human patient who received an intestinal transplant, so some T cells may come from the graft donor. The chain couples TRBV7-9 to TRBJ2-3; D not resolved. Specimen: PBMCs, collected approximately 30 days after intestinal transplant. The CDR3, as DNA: TGTGCCAGCAGCTTTTCAGGTTTGGATACGCAGTATTTT. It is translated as CASSFSGLDTQYF.